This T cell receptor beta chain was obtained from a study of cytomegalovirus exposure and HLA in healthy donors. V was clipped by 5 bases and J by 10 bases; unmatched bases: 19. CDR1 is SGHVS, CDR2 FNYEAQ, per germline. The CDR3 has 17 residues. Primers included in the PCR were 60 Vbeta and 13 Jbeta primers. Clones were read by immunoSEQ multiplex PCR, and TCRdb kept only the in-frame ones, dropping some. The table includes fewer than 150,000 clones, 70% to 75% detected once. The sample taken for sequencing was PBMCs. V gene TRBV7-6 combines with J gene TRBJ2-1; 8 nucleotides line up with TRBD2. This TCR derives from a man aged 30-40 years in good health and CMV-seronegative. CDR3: CASSPPWAGGSGGEQFF. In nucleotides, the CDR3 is TGTGCCAGCAGCCCACCGTGGGCGGGGGGCTCCGGGGGGGAGCAGTTCTTC. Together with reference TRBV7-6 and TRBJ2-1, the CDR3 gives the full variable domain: GAGVSQSPRYKVTKRGQDVALRCDPISGHVSLYWYRQALGQGPEFLTYFNYEAQQDKSGLPNDRFSAERPEGSISTLTIQRTEQRDSAMYRCASSPPWAGGSGGEQFFGPGTRLTVL.